Detailed here is one TCR beta chain. The data were taken from a study of T cell changes during pregnancy in multiple sclerosis. This CDR3 is built from 14 residues. Germline values: CDR1 LGHNA, CDR2 YSLEER. With 0 bases clipped from V and 8 bases from J, the junction kept 3 bases outside the gene matches. Generated by immunoSEQ multiplex PCR, the TCRdb table keeps only in-frame clones and is missing some. The table includes over 60,000 clones, roughly 91% detected once. This TCR was sampled from a female donor in good health, enrolled as a control in a pregnancy study. The input for sequencing was peripheral blood, taken in the third trimester of pregnancy. The gene calls are TRBV4-3 and TRBJ1-2, with 10 bases fitting TRBD1. The CDR3, as DNA: TGCGCCAGCAGCCAAGATCCGACAGGGGGCGGCTACACCTTC. Translated, it gives CASSQDPTGGGYTF.